Below, 28 T cell receptor beta chains from the same sample are listed, as sequenced in a study of early T cells in non-severe SARS-CoV-2 infection (dated by TCRdb to 2020 to 2022). Library prep was done by 5' RACE. Sequencing relied on a NextSeq 500. TCRdb ran its own pipeline on the public reads, namely fastp trimming at Q25 and MiXCR clone calling, and kept in-frame beta chains. Entries that share a CDR3 protein sequence are merged under the most common genes and DNA. This sample gives over 60,000 distinct CDR3 sequences in total; approximately 13% of them show up just once. Roughly 2.5% of the sample belongs to the ten largest clones. Sequenced here: whole blood, sampled at baseline. The source is an adult who was a healthcare worker with PCR-confirmed SARS-CoV-2 infection or an uninfected control (not recorded which).

This clonotype showed up many times. This chain connects TRBV29-1 to TRBJ1-3; D gene unclear. The germline V gene encodes CDR1 SQVTM and CDR2 ANQGSEA. This CDR3 is 12 amino acids long. Trimming took 6 bases from V and 6 from J, leaving 12 bases between them. In DNA, the CDR3 is TGCAGCGTGGTTGGGTCCGAAAACACCATATATTTT. It yields the protein CSVVGSENTIYF.

This clonotype was counted at least ten times. The chain recombines TRBV29-1 with TRBJ1-2; D gene uncertain. Trimming removed 4 bases from V and 4 bases from J, with 10 bases in between. CDR1 is SQVTM and CDR2 is ANQGSEA in the germline V gene. This CDR3 spans 12 amino acids. CDR3 DNA sequence: TGCAGCGTTGGAGGTCAGCTCTATGGCTACACCTTC. This sequence encodes CSVGGQLYGYTF.

This clonotype was counted ten times or more. The chain couples TRBV28 to TRBJ1-3; D uncertain. The V gene's germline CDR1 is MDHEN and CDR2 SYDVKM. The CDR3 covers 11 residues. The germline V and J ends were trimmed by 10 bases and 4 bases, with 8 bases remaining between them. The CDR3 region is CATSLGNTIYF. CDR3 sequence (DNA): TGTGCCACCTCCCTCGGAAACACCATATATTTT.

This clonotype was seen repeatedly, ten times or more. This chain joins TRBV6-2 or TRBV6-3 and TRBJ2-5, with TRBD1 matching over 7 bases. The V gene's germline CDR1 is MNHEY and CDR2 SVGEGT. The CDR3 consists of 14 residues. V was pared by 4 bases and J by 1 base, with 3 bases of the junction left unmatched. The CDR3 protein is CASSWGQSQETQYF. The CDR3 nucleotides read TGTGCCAGCAGTTGGGGACAGAGCCAAGAGACCCAGTACTTC.

This clonotype occurred a few times. This chain joins TRBV5-1 and TRBJ2-5; possibly TRBD1 or TRBD2 for D (6 bases each). There are 15 residues in the CDR3. Germline V gene sequence: CDR1 SGHRS, CDR2 YFSETQ. The V gene lost 4 bases and the J gene lost 1 base, with 14 bases spanning the gap. The CDR3 DNA reads as TGCGCCAGCAGCCCACGAGGGGGAGGCCAAGAGACCCAGTACTTC. Its protein is CASSPRGGGQETQYF.

This rearrangement joins TRBV28 to TRBJ2-7; 7 bases are a match to TRBD1. CDR3 length equals 11 residues. CDR1 is MDHEN and CDR2 is SYDVKM in the germline V gene. V lost 6 bases and J lost 10; bases outside the gene matches: 6. Here the CDR3 DNA reads TGTGCCAGCAGCCAGGACAGGAATCAGTACTTC. It is translated as CASSQDRNQYF. The full variable domain, rest sourced from reference TRBV28 and TRBJ2-7, is DVKVTQSSRYLVKRTGEKVFLECVQDMDHENMFWYRQDPGLGLRLIYFSYDVKMKEKGDIPEGYSVSREKKERFSLILESASTNQTSMYLCASSQDRNQYFGPGTRLTVT.

This clonotype was observed a few times. The J gene is TRBJ2-3, the V gene TRBV10-2; 9 positions agree with TRBD2. The CDR3 has 14 residues. CDR1 is WSHSY, CDR2 SAAADI, per germline. The V segment lost 6 bases and the J segment 13 bases; nucleotides outside the gene matches: 14. The CDR3 spells CASRLAGGPGLKYF. As DNA, the CDR3 is TGCGCCAGCAGGCTGGCGGGGGGGCCTGGTTTAAAGTATTTT.

This rearrangement joins TRBV28 to TRBJ2-7, with D possibly matching TRBD2 (6 bases). Germline V gene sequence: CDR1 MDHEN, CDR2 SYDVKM. This CDR3 has 13 amino acids. Trimming took off 3 bases at V and 2 bases at J, with 8 bases between the two ends. Here the CDR3 reads CASSLGGTYEQYF. The CDR3 DNA follows: TGTGCCAGCAGTTTGGGGGGTACCTACGAGCAGTACTTC. The full variable domain, in which reference TRBV28 and TRBJ2-7 provide the parts outside the CDR3, is DVKVTQSSRYLVKRTGEKVFLECVQDMDHENMFWYRQDPGLGLRLIYFSYDVKMKEKGDIPEGYSVSREKKERFSLILESASTNQTSMYLCASSLGGTYEQYFGPGTRLTVT.

The table lists this clonotype with a few counts. The rearrangement links TRBV28 to TRBJ2-3; D remains unclear. Trimming cost V 1 base and J 0 bases, with 5 bases left between them. CDR1 is MDHEN, CDR2 SYDVKM, per germline. The CDR3 is made up of 14 amino acids. CDR3 residues: CASSLYQSTDTQYF. As DNA, the CDR3 is TGTGCCAGCAGTTTATACCAGAGCACAGATACGCAGTATTTT.

The chain recombines TRBV6-5 with TRBJ2-7, with TRBD1 matching over 10 bases. V dropped 10 bases and J dropped 7; count of bases not matched to a gene: 13. Looked up from germline, CDR1 is MNHEY and CDR2 is SVGAGI. The CDR3 is 14 amino acids. CDR3 DNA: TGTGCCACCATACCTCGGACAGGGGGGGTAGAGCAGTACTTC. It codes for CATIPRTGGVEQYF.

The chain is built from TRBV7-9 and TRBJ2-5, with TRBD1 matching 8 bases. The CDR3 has 15 amino acids. Looked up from germline, CDR1 is SEHNR and CDR2 is FQNEAQ (reference sequence). Trimming took 4 bases from V and 1 from J; bases not matched to a gene: 5. For the CDR3, the DNA is TGTGCCAGCAGCTCCGGACAGGGCCTCCAAGAGACCCAGTACTTC. Amino acid sequence: CASSSGQGLQETQYF.

The rearrangement links TRBV6-5 to TRBJ2-3; the match to TRBD1 covers 9 bases. V lost 6 bases, J lost 6 bases, and 7 bases stayed unmatched. This CDR3 comprises 14 residues. Germline values: CDR1 MNHEY, CDR2 SVGAGI. DNA for the CDR3: TGTGCCAGCAGCCCGGGACAGGGTCTGGATACGCAGTATTTT. Translated, it gives CASSPGQGLDTQYF.

In its sample, this clonotype was seen a few times. V and J are TRBV6-5 and TRBJ1-1, with 7 bases that match TRBD1. Germline lookup yields CDR1 MNHEY and CDR2 SVGAGI. Trimming at V came to 0 bases and at J to 6 bases, leaving 7 bases not matched to a gene. This CDR3 contains 15 residues. The DNA for the CDR3 is TGTGCCAGCAGTTACTCTTCAGGGGGGGACGCTGAAGCTTTCTTT. It encodes CASSYSSGGDAEAFF.

Many counts were recorded for this clonotype. V gene TRBV27 combines with J gene TRBJ2-7, with D tentatively TRBD1 or TRBD2 (7 bases each). The germline V and J ends were trimmed by 1 base and 2 bases, with 15 bases remaining between them. This CDR3 region has 16 residues. Per the germline V gene, CDR1 is MNHEY and CDR2 is SMNVEV (reference sequence). The CDR3 sequence: CASSLLGGTATYEQYF. The CDR3 bases are TGTGCCAGCAGTTTATTGGGGGGGACAGCCACCTACGAGCAGTACTTC.

J is TRBJ1-4 and V is TRBV20-1, with 9 bases matching TRBD1. CDR3 length equals 14 residues. V lost 6 bases and J lost 6; bases outside the gene matches: 8. The V gene's germline CDR1 is DFQATT and CDR2 SNEGSKA (reference sequence). CDR3 in DNA: TGCAGTGCACCTACAGGGGGCGGGTATGAAAAACTGTTTTTT. Encoded protein: CSAPTGGGYEKLFF.

The chain has TRBV13 and TRBJ2-7; D unclear. Germline CDR1 PRHDT, CDR2 FYEKMQ (reference sequence). This CDR3 spans 13 amino acids. V shed 2 bases and J shed 3 bases, with 8 bases lying between them. The chain's CDR3 is CASSLKGLYEQYF. Written as DNA, the CDR3 is TGTGCCAGCAGCTTAAAAGGCCTCTACGAGCAGTACTTC.

This clonotype showed up many times. The chain uses TRBV7-8 and TRBJ2-2; D not resolved. The germline CDR1 and CDR2 sequences are SGHVS and FQNEAQ. CDR3 length: 14 residues. Trimming took off 5 bases at V and 5 bases at J, with 12 bases between the two ends. CDR3 sequence reads: CASSLTLGTGELFF. CDR3 bases: TGTGCCAGCAGCCTGACCTTAGGTACCGGGGAGCTGTTTTTT.

As for this clonotype: Mismatch with germline at one junction end may stem from a read error. V gene TRBV7-2 combines with J gene TRBJ1-1; TRBD1 is a possible D gene (6 bases). CDR1 is SGHTA and CDR2 is FQGNSA in the germline V gene. The CDR3 has 13 residues. The CDR3, as DNA: TGTGTCAGCAGGGCCGCAGGGGTTACTGAAGCTTTCTTT. Translated: CVSRAAGVTEAFF.

There are many counts of this clonotype. This chain links TRBV7-2 with TRBJ2-6, with 7 bases identical to TRBD1. The CDR3 totals 17 residues. With V trimmed by 5 bases and J by 0 bases, 7 bases remained unmatched. CDR1 is SGHTA and CDR2 is FQGNSA in the germline V gene. The CDR3 DNA follows: TGTGCCAGCAGCCTACAGGGGCTCCCCTCTGGGGCCAACGTCCTGACTTTC. Its translation: CASSLQGLPSGANVLTF.

This clonotype showed up just a few times. V gene TRBV11-2 combines with J gene TRBJ2-1; possibly TRBD2 for D (6 bases). The CDR3 has 13 amino acids. V lost 5 bases and J lost 8, with 13 bases in between. Looked up from germline, CDR1 is SGHAT and CDR2 is FQNNGV. The CDR3 coding sequence is TGTGCCAGCAGCCCCCGACTAGTTTATGAGCAGTTCTTC. Residues: CASSPRLVYEQFF.

The chain recombines TRBV28 with TRBJ2-6; D remains unclear. The V end lost 6 bases, the J end lost 4 bases, and 13 bases lay between the germline ends. The CDR3 has 15 residues. CDR1 and CDR2 (germline): MDHEN, SYDVKM. CDR3 residues: CASSLAYGGANVLTF. CDR3 nucleotides: TGTGCCAGCAGCCTCGCGTATGGCGGGGCCAACGTCCTGACTTTC. The full variable domain, with the rest looked up from reference TRBV28 and TRBJ2-6, is DVKVTQSSRYLVKRTGEKVFLECVQDMDHENMFWYRQDPGLGLRLIYFSYDVKMKEKGDIPEGYSVSREKKERFSLILESASTNQTSMYLCASSLAYGGANVLTFGAGSRLTVL.

This clonotype has more than one count but fewer than ten. This sequence joins TRBV7-9 and TRBJ2-6; TRBD1 matches 8 bases. CDR3 length: 17 amino acids. V lost 7 bases and J lost 3; bases outside the gene matches: 11. Germline CDR1 SEHNR, CDR2 FQNEAQ (reference sequence). The CDR3 protein is CASIARGRAIGANVLTF. The CDR3 coding sequence is TGTGCCAGCATCGCCAGGGGGCGAGCGATTGGGGCCAACGTCCTGACTTTC.

V is TRBV19 and J is TRBJ2-2; 10 nucleotides match TRBD1. CDR3 length equals 17 residues. Trimming cost V 5 bases and J 4 bases; bases outside gene matches: 10. Germline V gene lookup returns CDR1 LNHDA and CDR2 SQIVND (reference sequence). The CDR3 reads CASSGTGQGILTGELFF. For the CDR3, the DNA is TGTGCCAGTAGTGGGACGGGACAGGGGATCCTCACCGGGGAGCTGTTTTTT.

This clonotype was counted between two and nine times. This chain connects TRBV5-4 to TRBJ1-2; D is unclear. This CDR3 contains 15 residues. V shed 4 bases and J shed 4 bases, with 17 bases lying between them. CDR1 SGHNT and CDR2 YYREEE come from the germline V gene (reference sequence). DNA of the CDR3: TGTGCCAGCAGCCTCGACCCTAAGAGCCCCTATGGCTACACCTTC. It yields the protein CASSLDPKSPYGYTF. Together with reference TRBV5-4 and TRBJ1-2, the CDR3 gives the full variable domain: ETGVTQSPTHLIKTRGQQVTLRCSSQSGHNTVSWYQQALGQGPQFIFQYYREEENGRGNFPPRFSGLQFPNYSSELNVNALELDDSALYLCASSLDPKSPYGYTFGSGTRLTVV.

This chain links TRBV7-9 with TRBJ1-3, with D unresolved. CDR1 and CDR2 from the germline V gene are SEHNR and FQNEAQ (reference sequence). This CDR3 is built from 13 residues. The V and J ends lost 5 bases and 0 bases respectively, with 5 bases between them. The CDR3 coding sequence is TGTGCCAGCAGCCTCTACTCTGGAAACACCATATATTTT. Protein product: CASSLYSGNTIYF.

This clonotype was counted ten times or more. The rearrangement joins TRBV7-2 to TRBJ2-3; 7 positions match TRBD1. Germline lookup yields CDR1 SGHTA and CDR2 FQGNSA. J lost 3 bases, V lost 7 bases, and 7 bases had no gene match. The CDR3 has 14 residues. CDR3 coding DNA: TGTGCCAGCACCCCCAGGGGGTTAACAGATACGCAGTATTTT. Protein sequence: CASTPRGLTDTQYF.

This clonotype turned up a few times. This rearrangement joins TRBV2 to TRBJ2-7, with D perhaps assigned TRBD1 or TRBD2 (5 bases each). V lost 3 bases and J lost 1, with 16 bases in between. Germline V gene sequence: CDR1 SNHLY, CDR2 FYNNEI. The CDR3 spans 16 residues. The DNA for the CDR3 is TGTGCCAGCAGTGACTTACCGGGGCTGCTATCCTACGAGCAGTACTTC. Protein product: CASSDLPGLLSYEQYF.

This clonotype was counted a few times. J is TRBJ2-2 and V is TRBV5-4; 7 bases are a match to TRBD1. CDR3 length equals 14 residues. The germline V gene encodes CDR1 SGHNT and CDR2 YYREEE (reference sequence). V was pared by 5 bases and J by 5 bases, with 6 bases of the junction left unmatched. CDR3 in amino acids: CASSYYRGTGELFF. The CDR3 coding sequence is TGTGCCAGCAGTTATTACAGGGGAACCGGGGAGCTGTTTTTT.